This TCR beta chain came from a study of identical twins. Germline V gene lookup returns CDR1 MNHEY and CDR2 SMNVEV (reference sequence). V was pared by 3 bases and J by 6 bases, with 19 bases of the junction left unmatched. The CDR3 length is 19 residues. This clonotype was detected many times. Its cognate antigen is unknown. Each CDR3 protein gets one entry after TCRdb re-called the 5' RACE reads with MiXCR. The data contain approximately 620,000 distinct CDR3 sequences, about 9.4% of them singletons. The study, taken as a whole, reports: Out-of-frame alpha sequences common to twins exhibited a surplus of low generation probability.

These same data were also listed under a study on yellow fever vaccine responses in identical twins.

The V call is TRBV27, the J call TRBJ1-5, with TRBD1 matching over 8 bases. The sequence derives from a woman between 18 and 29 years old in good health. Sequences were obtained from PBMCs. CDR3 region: CASSFLNRDRRRATQPQHF. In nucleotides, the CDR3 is TGTGCCAGCAGTTTCCTCAATAGGGACAGGAGAAGGGCTACTCAGCCCCAGCATTTT.